This T cell receptor (beta chain) was profiled in a study of T-cell memory formation after mild COVID-19. Findings of the study overall: Some responding clones appeared in pre-infection memory, suggesting cross-reactive memory joined.

In regard to this clonotype: Its antigen remains unknown.

In TCRdb, the 5' RACE reads were re-called with MiXCR into one record per CDR3 protein. This table has approximately 250,000 distinct CDR3 sequences, 15% appearing once. V lost 5 bases and J lost 5; bases outside the gene matches: 7. Germline CDR1 SEHNR, CDR2 FQNEAQ (reference sequence). This CDR3 contains 14 residues. The sequenced sample consisted of PBMCs or a T cell subset sorted from them (not recorded which). The sequence derives from an adult woman who had mild COVID-19 (a few samples of this study predate the infection). Cell type and time point are not known. This chain uses TRBV7-9 with TRBJ2-5, with 8 bases lining up with TRBD2. DNA for the CDR3: TGTGCCAGCAGCCTTAGCGGGAAGACGGAGACCCAGTACTTC. It is translated as CASSLSGKTETQYF.